These 27 T cell receptor beta chains came from one sample sequenced in a study of cytomegalovirus exposure and HLA in healthy donors. TCRdb keeps only in-frame clones here, not all; method: immunoSEQ multiplex PCR. The data contain approximately 260,000 clones, approximately 86% of them seen just once; the ten biggest clones take up about 1%. The material sequenced was PBMCs. The origin of the receptors is a woman aged 18-29 years in good health and CMV-seronegative.

The CDR3 is CASSQGWGGNSPLHF. In DNA form, the CDR3 reads TGTGCCAGCAGCCAAGGTTGGGGGGGGAATTCACCCCTCCACTTT. V is TRBV28 and J is TRBJ1-6; tentative D call: TRBD1 (5 bases). From germline, CDR1 is MDHEN and CDR2 SYDVKM. The CDR3 is made up of 15 amino acids. V lost 6 bases, J lost 7 bases, and 16 bases lay in between.

The rearrangement uses TRBV7-9 and TRBJ2-7, with D tentatively TRBD2 (6 bases). The CDR3 contains 16 residues. The V end lost 2 bases, the J end lost 2 bases, and 16 bases lay between the germline ends. In germline, CDR1 is SEHNR, CDR2 FQNEAQ (reference sequence). In DNA form, the CDR3 reads TGTGCCAGCAGCTTACTAGGCGGGATTCGGACCTACGAGCAGTACTTC. It encodes CASSLLGGIRTYEQYF. Based on the CDR3 plus reference TRBV7-9 and TRBJ2-7, the full variable domain is DTGVSQNPRHKITKRGQNVTFRCDPISEHNRLYWYRQTLGQGPEFLTYFQNEAQLEKSRLLSDRFSAERPKGSFSTLEIQRTEQGDSAMYLCASSLLGGIRTYEQYFGPGTRLTVT.

V is TRBV27 and J is TRBJ1-6; D is undetermined. The V gene's germline CDR1 is MNHEY and CDR2 SMNVEV (reference sequence). Trimming left V 6 bases short and J 7 bases short, with 13 bases between. The CDR3 is 14 amino acids. The CDR3 DNA sequence: TGTGCCAGCAGGCCAGCGGTAATCAATTCACCCCTCCACTTT. This sequence encodes CASRPAVINSPLHF.

This rearrangement joins TRBV27 to TRBJ2-1; TRBD1 is a possible D gene (6 bases). The V and J ends lost 2 bases and 6 bases respectively, with 11 bases between them. Germline lookup yields CDR1 MNHEY and CDR2 SMNVEV (reference sequence). This CDR3 region has 14 residues. The CDR3 coding sequence is TGTGCCAGCAGTTTAGGGACAATAAGCAATGAGCAGTTCTTC. It yields the protein CASSLGTISNEQFF.

CDR3 in amino acids: CASSPTYGGEAFF. CDR3 sequence (DNA): TGTGCCAGCAGCCCAACCTACGGGGGTGAAGCTTTCTTT. The chain combines TRBV7-9 with TRBJ1-1, with D perhaps matching TRBD1 (5 bases). From germline, CDR1 is SEHNR and CDR2 FQNEAQ (reference sequence). The CDR3 sequence is 13 residues long. Trimming took 5 bases from V and 7 from J, leaving 14 bases between them.

The rearrangement uses TRBV6-5 and TRBJ2-1, with TRBD1 identical over 9 bases. With 7 bases clipped from V and 3 bases from J, the junction kept 7 bases outside the gene matches. The CDR3 consists of 15 residues. The germline gives CDR1 MNHEY, CDR2 SVGAGI. The chain's CDR3 is CASTWDRDYYNEQFF. CDR3 nucleotides: TGTGCCAGCACTTGGGACAGGGATTACTACAATGAGCAGTTCTTC.

The chain is built from TRBV10-3 and TRBJ1-1; 9 nucleotides agree with TRBD1. V lost 6 bases and J lost 4; bases outside the gene matches: 3. CDR1 is ENHRY, CDR2 SYGVKD, per germline. The length of the CDR3 is 13 residues. CDR3 sequence (DNA): TGTGCCATCAGCGGACAGGGGACCACTGAAGCTTTCTTT. Protein: CAISGQGTTEAFF.

This chain joins TRBV5-1 and TRBJ2-6; weak D call: TRBD2 (6 bases). Germline-derived CDR1 and CDR2 are SGHRS and YFSETQ. CDR3 size: 16 residues. V was clipped by 2 bases and J by 4 bases, with 13 bases between them. The CDR3 sequence is CASSFGGETGANVLTF. The CDR3 coding sequence is TGCGCCAGCAGCTTCGGAGGGGAAACCGGGGCCAACGTCCTGACTTTC. Together with reference TRBV5-1 and TRBJ2-6, the CDR3 gives the full variable domain: KAGVTQTPRYLIKTRGQQVTLSCSPISGHRSVSWYQQTPGQGLQFLFEYFSETQRNKGNFPGRFSGRQFSNSRSEMNVSTLELGDSALYLCASSFGGETGANVLTFGAGSRLTVL.

The genes are TRBV27 and TRBJ1-1; 7 bases line up with TRBD1. The CDR3 spans 14 residues. V dropped 5 bases and J dropped 7; count of bases not matched to a gene: 10. The germline CDR1 and CDR2 sequences are MNHEY and SMNVEV (reference sequence). The CDR3, as DNA: TGTGCCAGCAGTCCGACAGGGCCGGGGATTGAAGCTTTCTTT. Translated: CASSPTGPGIEAFF.

The chain joins TRBV7-2 to TRBJ2-1; D unresolved. The germline V gene encodes CDR1 SGHTA and CDR2 FQGNSA. The CDR3 has 13 residues. Trimming pared 3 bases from V and 9 bases from J, leaving 12 bases between. As DNA, the CDR3 is TGTGCCAGCAGCTTGGAGTCGGTGAGTGAGCAGTTCTTC. As protein: CASSLESVSEQFF.

The chain uses TRBV6-5 and TRBJ1-2, with TRBD1 matching over 7 bases. CDR1 and CDR2 from the germline V gene are MNHEY and SVGAGI. The length of the CDR3 is 16 residues. Trimming cost V 2 bases and J 5 bases; bases outside gene matches: 11. The CDR3 DNA follows: TGTGCCAGCAGTTACGTCATGAGGGGGCATGGTTATGGCTACACCTTC. Its translation is CASSYVMRGHGYGYTF.

A few counts support this clone. The CDR3 loop is CASSERGPGELFF. CDR3 bases: TGTGCCAGCAGTGAAAGGGGGCCCGGGGAGCTGTTTTTT. The chain recombines TRBV2 with TRBJ2-2; 7 bases align to TRBD1. Germline V CDR1 and CDR2: SNHLY, FYNNEI. V shed 2 bases and J 6 bases; nucleotides not matched to a gene: 0. The CDR3 runs 13 residues.

The CDR3 protein is CASSPQDRFSYEQYF. The CDR3 DNA is TGCGCCAGCAGCCCCCAGGACAGGTTCTCCTACGAGCAGTACTTC. The rearrangement uses TRBV4-3 and TRBJ2-7; 7 bases agree with TRBD1. V lost 4 bases to trimming and J lost 0 bases; unmatched junction nucleotides: 6. Germline lookup yields CDR1 LGHNA and CDR2 YSLEER. The CDR3 spans 15 residues.

The chain is built from TRBV28 and TRBJ2-7; 10 bases align to TRBD1. This CDR3 spans 13 amino acids. J was trimmed by 3 bases and V by 6 bases; bases with no gene match: 2. Germline V lookup: CDR1 MDHEN, CDR2 SYDVKM. CDR3 DNA: TGTGCCAGCAGAGGACAGGGGGGCTACGAGCAGTACTTC. Encoded protein: CASRGQGGYEQYF.

The table lists this clone with a few counts. This chain uses TRBV28 with TRBJ2-1, with a tentative D call TRBD2 (5 bases). The CDR3 length is 14 residues. Trimming stripped 1 base from V and 12 bases from J, with 16 bases between. Germline V gene sequence: CDR1 MDHEN, CDR2 SYDVKM. CDR3 sequence: CASSLFRASWGQFF. CDR3 in DNA: TGTGCCAGCAGTTTATTTAGGGCTAGCTGGGGGCAGTTCTTC.

The DNA for the CDR3 is TGTGCCAGCAGCTTAACTCCTGGCGGGGGGACCTACGAGCAGTACTTC. It yields the protein CASSLTPGGGTYEQYF. The chain links TRBV11-1 to TRBJ2-7, with 8 bases aligning to TRBD2. CDR3 length: 16 residues. V lost 2 bases, J lost 2 bases, and 8 bases stayed unmatched. In germline, CDR1 is SGHAT, CDR2 FQDESV (reference sequence).

The chain recombines TRBV6-5 with TRBJ1-2; 10 bases map to TRBD1. Per germline, CDR1 MNHEY and CDR2 SVGAGI. J gave up 7 bases and V 4 bases, and 9 bases lay outside the gene matches. The CDR3 spans 15 residues. The CDR3 sequence: CASSWKPGQGFGYTF. CDR3 sequence (DNA): TGTGCCAGCAGTTGGAAACCGGGACAGGGGTTTGGCTACACCTTC.

The chain carries TRBV2 and TRBJ1-2; TRBD1 aligns across 8 bases. V dropped 3 bases and J dropped 8; count of bases not matched to a gene: 5. CDR1 is SNHLY, CDR2 FYNNEI, per germline. The CDR3 totals 13 residues. The CDR3 bases are TGTGCCAGCAGTGAGCAGGGGGCGCGAGGCTACACCTTC. It encodes CASSEQGARGYTF.

This clone was detected a few times. The J gene is TRBJ2-7, the V gene TRBV10-2, with 9 bases matching TRBD1. With V trimmed by 2 bases and J by 5 bases, 1 base remained unmatched. Germline lookup yields CDR1 WSHSY and CDR2 SAAADI. This CDR3 spans 13 amino acids. For the CDR3, the DNA is TGCGCCAGCAGTGAGACAGGGGGCAACGAGCAGTACTTC. Translated, it gives CASSETGGNEQYF.

The CDR3 DNA reads as TGCAGCGTGAGACTAGCGGGAGAAGAAGAGACCCAGTACTTC. It codes for CSVRLAGEEETQYF. The V gene is TRBV29-1, the J gene TRBJ2-5, with 12 bases fitting TRBD2. Germline V gene data show CDR1 as SQVTM and CDR2 as ANQGSEA. The CDR3 sequence is 14 residues long. The trim removed 6 bases at V and 3 bases at J, leaving 5 bases unmatched.

The chain links TRBV5-1 to TRBJ1-5; the match to TRBD1 covers 7 bases. Per the germline V gene, CDR1 is SGHRS and CDR2 is YFSETQ. The CDR3 is 15 residues long. Unmatched junction bases numbered 10, after V lost 4 bases and J lost 6 bases. CDR3: CASSEDRVFGQPQHF. CDR3 in DNA: TGCGCCAGCAGCGAAGACAGGGTTTTTGGTCAGCCCCAGCATTTT.

The rearrangement links TRBV29-1 to TRBJ1-1, with a possible D match to TRBD1 (5 bases). The CDR3 sequence is 12 residues long. The V gene's germline CDR1 is SQVTM and CDR2 ANQGSEA. The germline V and J ends were trimmed by 7 bases and 0 bases, with 9 bases remaining between them. In DNA form, the CDR3 reads TGCAGCGCCGAGACAGTGAACACTGAAGCTTTCTTT. Translating gives CSAETVNTEAFF.

CDR3 in amino acids: CASSLEGAGGYTF. The CDR3 DNA sequence: TGTGCCAGCAGTTTAGAGGGGGCAGGTGGCTACACCTTC. The chain combines TRBV28 with TRBJ1-2; 7 nucleotides align to TRBD1. Germline assignment: CDR1 MDHEN and CDR2 SYDVKM. J gave up 7 bases and V 2 bases, and 4 bases lay outside the gene matches. This CDR3 spans 13 amino acids.

The V gene is TRBV10-3, the J gene TRBJ1-1, with 8 positions matching TRBD1. The CDR3 runs 18 residues. Germline assignment: CDR1 ENHRY and CDR2 SYGVKD. V shed 0 bases, J shed 6 bases, and the junction held 15 bases outside the gene matches. The CDR3 nucleotides read TGTGCCATCAGTGAGTCGAGGGGAACCCAGGGGGCGTCCGCTGAAGCTTTCTTT. Protein sequence: CAISESRGTQGASAEAFF.

In its sample, this clone was seen once. This chain uses TRBV30 with TRBJ1-4; D is undetermined. Germline V CDR1 and CDR2: GTSNPN, SVGIG (reference sequence). CDR3 length: 11 amino acids. V was cut by 5 bases and J by 4 bases, with 5 bases left in between. The CDR3 loop reads CAWAVNEKLFF. The DNA of the CDR3 is TGTGCCTGGGCAGTTAATGAAAAACTGTTTTTT.

This sequence joins TRBV6-5 and TRBJ2-5, with a possible D match to TRBD1 (6 bases). V was shortened by 6 bases and J by 2 bases, with 13 bases between the two germline ends. The CDR3 consists of 14 residues. Per the germline V gene, CDR1 is MNHEY and CDR2 is SVGAGI. Here the CDR3 reads CASSLSTGQETQYF. CDR3 DNA: TGTGCCAGCAGCCTTTCCACAGGGCAAGAGACCCAGTACTTC.

V usage is TRBV6-1 and J usage is TRBJ1-3, with D unresolved. The CDR3 has 12 amino acids. Germline V gene lookup returns CDR1 MNHNS and CDR2 SASEGT. With 5 bases removed from V and 3 bases from J, the gap between germline ends came to 5 bases. The CDR3 region is CASSKSGNTIYF. The DNA for the CDR3 is TGTGCCAGCAGTAAGAGTGGAAACACCATATATTTT.